A selection of T cell receptor beta chains follows, all from one sample in a study of T cell responses to AZD1222 COVID-19 vaccine. Repertoires were generated with immunoSEQ multiplex PCR, while TCRdb's copy carries only in-frame clones and drops some. The table has some 130,000 clones, 80% to 95% seen once. Sequencing used peripheral blood, obtained 28 days after the second AZD1222 dose. These receptors all stem from an adult who received the AZD1222 COVID-19 vaccine. CDR3s leave out the opening cysteine and the closing phenylalanine or tryptophan. Clone size is stated in some rows and not others, as once, few, many or a class when expanded.

clone_size	v_call	j_call	cdr3_aa
-	TRBV10-3	TRBJ1-1	AISESQGSGTEAF
-	TRBV7-2	TRBJ1-3	ASSPDPGNTIY
-	TRBV5-6	TRBJ1-4	ASSAPKERGAQGNEKLF
-	TRBV29-1	TRBJ2-1	SVEGQGSNEQF
-	TRBV6-6	TRBJ1-2	ASSPGTGVQGYT
-	TRBV11-2	TRBJ2-7	ASSSTFQVPEQY
-	TRBV6-5	TRBJ1-2	ASSPGGGYT
-	TRBV19	TRBJ2-5	ASSLLAGTETQY
-	TRBV2	TRBJ1-5	ASSLGGYSNQPQH
-	TRBV4-1	TRBJ1-4	ASSQGNTNEKLF
-	TRBV7-8	TRBJ2-2	ATGESNTGELF
-	TRBV19	TRBJ1-3	ASSVRAGNTIY
-	TRBV11-2	TRBJ1-5	ASSLGPGQPQH
-	TRBV28	TRBJ2-5	ASSPPGTRRETQY
-	TRBV19	TRBJ1-2	ASSSRDRGLSGYT
-	TRBV10-3	TRBJ2-7	AISGAGGAFHEQY
-	TRBV27	TRBJ1-5	ASSPGSGNQPQH
-	TRBV9	TRBJ2-3	ASNTVGTDTQY
-	TRBV5-1	TRBJ1-2	ASSLPDNYGYT
many	TRBV6-4	TRBJ1-2	ASSEGTGGYT
-	TRBV9	TRBJ2-1	ASSPPPDNEQF
once	TRBV6-5	TRBJ1-6	ASRLAISAHSPLH
-	TRBV19	TRBJ1-1	ASSMTENTEAF
-	TRBV2	TRBJ1-5	ASRGGTVNQPQH
-	TRBV11-3	TRBJ2-2	ASRGGDTGELF
-	TRBV4-1	TRBJ2-2	ASSQGLAGAQTGELF
once	TRBV7-2	TRBJ1-2	ASSISYPGQGHYGYT
-	TRBV12-3/TRBV12-4	TRBJ1-1	ASSATDVTEAF
-	TRBV11-2	TRBJ1-2	ASSLGTGSGYT
once	TRBV27	TRBJ2-7	ASSLSGTSGYEQY
-	TRBV7-5	TRBJ2-1	ARSSSVGIDEQF
few	TRBV19	TRBJ1-4	ASSADGLFNEKLF
-	TRBV7-7	TRBJ2-2	ASSTGNTGELF
-	TRBV2	TRBJ2-2	ASTPARGWIGELF
-	TRBV11-3	TRBJ1-5	ASSLGPTPRWPQH
-	TRBV19	TRBJ1-5	ASSIGNQPQH
-	TRBV7-9	TRBJ1-6	ASSDTRALNNSPLH
-	TRBV5-1	TRBJ2-6	ASSVTTGSGANVLT
-	TRBV2	TRBJ1-6	ASRQGIYSPLH
-	TRBV11-2	TRBJ2-5	ASSPLTGQETQY
-	TRBV19	TRBJ2-7	ASPGPGPYEQY
-	TRBV30	TRBJ1-5	AWSAGIFLNQPQH
-	TRBV4-1	TRBJ1-2	ASSRTGTAYGYT
-	TRBV19	TRBJ1-1	ASSIVEGEREWRNTEAF
-	TRBV30	TRBJ1-6	AWSVDGQNSPLH
-	TRBV13	TRBJ2-1	ASSVSSANEQF
-	TRBV7-9	TRBJ2-1	ASRLFGGSTYNEQF
-	TRBV18	TRBJ2-1	ASSLDRDEQF
-	TRBV12-5	TRBJ1-1	ASGLAFGTEAF